The sequence of this TCR beta chain was determined in a study of OX40 agonist ivuxolimab in advanced cancers. Overall study: While on treatment, patients had intravenous ivuxolimab at 0.01 to 10 mg/kg every 2 weeks. Hepatocellular carcinoma, melanoma, renal cell or head and neck cancer affected the dose-escalation patients. Participants, 75% to 90% male, averaged roughly 60 years of age, ranging from about 20 to 80. The study, taken as a whole, reports: Clonal expansion was seen in CD4+ and CD8+ blood T cells by week 6 at 0.1 to 3.0 mg/kg.

The V and J ends lost 2 bases and 0 bases, in that order; junction bases with no gene match: 2. Germline CDR1 MDHEN, CDR2 SYDVKM. This CDR3 region has 15 residues. Of note for this clone: The target antigen is unknown.

Produced via immunoSEQ multiplex PCR; TCRdb's table is partial and in-frame only. The repertoire consists of approximately 68,000 clones, with roughly 83% occurring once and the leading ten covering 2.1%. This specimen consisted of CD4+ or CD8+ T cells sorted from blood, obtained in a trial of the OX40 agonist ivuxolimab. The receptor comes from an adult with an advanced solid tumor such as melanoma, head and neck, liver or kidney cancer. V is TRBV28 and J is TRBJ2-3; 7 bases are shared with TRBD2. DNA of the CDR3: TGTGCCAGCAGTTTAGCGGGAGTTAGCACAGATACGCAGTATTTT. Its translation: CASSLAGVSTDTQYF.